This entry concerns a single T cell receptor (beta chain). The antigen is not known. The data derive from a study of Graves' ophthalmopathy and Graves' hyperthyroidism. Whole-study findings and limits: Most thyroid clonotypes with frequency above 0.001 were detected in blood too.

The diagnosis combined clinical symptoms, thyroxine, TRAb, thyroid ultrasound and orbital computed tomography scans. This CDR3 spans 16 amino acids. Germline lookup yields CDR1 SGHTA and CDR2 FQGNSA. V was trimmed by 2 bases and J by 9 bases, leaving 20 bases between them. Investigators amplified TCR beta CDR3 regions from RNA transcripts. First-round RT-PCR with HTBI primers preceded a second-round multiplex PCR. TCRdb independently ran MiXCR on the multiplex PCR reads; one entry per CDR3 protein. The repertoire holds tens of thousands of distinct CDR3 sequences, approximately 52% seen once, with roughly 5% in the top ten.

This sequence was found in an adult woman with Graves' ophthalmopathy. The V gene is TRBV7-2, the J gene TRBJ2-1; D possibly uses TRBD1 or TRBD2 (6 bases each). Material: peripheral blood. CDR3 amino acids: CASSLLPPTGDTEQFF. The CDR3 nucleotides read TGTGCCAGCAGCTTACTCCCGCCGACGGGGGACACTGAGCAGTTCTTC.